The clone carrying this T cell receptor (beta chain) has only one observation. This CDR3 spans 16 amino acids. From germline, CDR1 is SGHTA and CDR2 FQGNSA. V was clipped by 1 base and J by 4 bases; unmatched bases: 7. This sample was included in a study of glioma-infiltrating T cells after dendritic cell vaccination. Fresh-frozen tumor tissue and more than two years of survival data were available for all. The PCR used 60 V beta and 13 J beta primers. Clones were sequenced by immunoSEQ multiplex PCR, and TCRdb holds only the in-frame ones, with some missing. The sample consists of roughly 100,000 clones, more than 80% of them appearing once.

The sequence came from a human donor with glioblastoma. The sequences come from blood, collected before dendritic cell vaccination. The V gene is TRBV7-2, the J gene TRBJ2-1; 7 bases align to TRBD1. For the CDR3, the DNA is TGTGCCAGCAGCTTAGGCCGGGACAGAAGATACAATGAGCAGTTCTTC. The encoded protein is CASSLGRDRRYNEQFF.